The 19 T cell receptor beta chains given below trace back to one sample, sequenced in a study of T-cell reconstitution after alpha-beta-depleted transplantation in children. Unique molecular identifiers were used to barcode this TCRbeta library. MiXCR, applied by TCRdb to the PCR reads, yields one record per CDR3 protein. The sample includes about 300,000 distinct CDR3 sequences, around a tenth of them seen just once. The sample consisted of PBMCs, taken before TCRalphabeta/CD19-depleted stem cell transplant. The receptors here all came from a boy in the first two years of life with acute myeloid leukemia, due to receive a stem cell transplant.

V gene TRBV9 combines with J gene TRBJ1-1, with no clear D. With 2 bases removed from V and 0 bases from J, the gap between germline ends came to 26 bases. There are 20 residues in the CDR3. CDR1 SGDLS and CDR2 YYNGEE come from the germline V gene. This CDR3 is CASSVHTPIGRPRMNTEAFF. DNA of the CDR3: TGTGCCAGCAGCGTCCATACCCCCATCGGGCGCCCTCGAATGAACACTGAAGCTTTCTTT.

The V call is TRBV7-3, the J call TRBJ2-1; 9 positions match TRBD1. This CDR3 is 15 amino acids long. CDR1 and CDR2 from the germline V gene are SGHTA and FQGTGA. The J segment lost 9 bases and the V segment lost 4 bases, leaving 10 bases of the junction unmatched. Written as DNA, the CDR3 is TGTGCCAGCAGCTCACAGGGGGCGCTGAAAGGTGAGCAGTTCTTC. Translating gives CASSSQGALKGEQFF.

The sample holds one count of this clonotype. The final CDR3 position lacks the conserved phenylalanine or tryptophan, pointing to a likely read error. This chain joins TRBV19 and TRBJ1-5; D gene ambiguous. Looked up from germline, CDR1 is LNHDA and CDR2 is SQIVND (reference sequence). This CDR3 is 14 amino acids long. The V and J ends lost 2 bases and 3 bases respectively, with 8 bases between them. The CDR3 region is CASSINSLNQPQHS. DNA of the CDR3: TGTGCCAGTAGTATAAACAGTCTCAATCAGCCCCAGCATTCT.

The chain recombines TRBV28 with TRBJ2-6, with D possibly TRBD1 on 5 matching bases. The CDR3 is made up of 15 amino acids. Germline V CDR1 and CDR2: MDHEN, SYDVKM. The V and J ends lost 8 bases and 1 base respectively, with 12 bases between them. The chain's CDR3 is CASGQGFSGANVLTF. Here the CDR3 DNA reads TGTGCCAGCGGTCAGGGTTTTTCTGGGGCCAACGTCCTGACTTTC.

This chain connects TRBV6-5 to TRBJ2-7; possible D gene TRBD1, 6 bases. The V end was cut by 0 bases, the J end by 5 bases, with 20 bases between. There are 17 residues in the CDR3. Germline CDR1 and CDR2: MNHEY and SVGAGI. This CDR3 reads CASSYSRQVIISNEQYF. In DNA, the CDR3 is TGTGCCAGCAGTTACTCGCGACAGGTGATAATTTCCAACGAGCAGTACTTC.

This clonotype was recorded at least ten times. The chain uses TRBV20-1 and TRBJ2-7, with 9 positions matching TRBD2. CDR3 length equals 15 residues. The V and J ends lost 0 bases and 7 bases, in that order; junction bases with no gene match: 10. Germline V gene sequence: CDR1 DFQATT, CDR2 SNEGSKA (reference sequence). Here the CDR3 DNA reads TGCAGTGCTAGAGATATTGGCGGGAGGGTTCAAGAGCAGTACTTC. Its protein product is CSARDIGGRVQEQYF.

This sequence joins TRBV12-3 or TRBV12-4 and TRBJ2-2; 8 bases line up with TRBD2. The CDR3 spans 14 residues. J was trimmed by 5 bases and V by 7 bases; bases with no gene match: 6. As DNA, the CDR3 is TGTGCCAGCATCCGGACTAGCCCGACCGGGGAGCTGTTTTTT. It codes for CASIRTSPTGELFF.

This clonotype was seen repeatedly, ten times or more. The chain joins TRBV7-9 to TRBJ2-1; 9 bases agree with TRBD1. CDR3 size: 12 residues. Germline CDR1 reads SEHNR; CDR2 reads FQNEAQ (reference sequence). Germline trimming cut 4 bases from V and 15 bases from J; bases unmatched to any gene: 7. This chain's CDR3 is CASSSRDRERFF. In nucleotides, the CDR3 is TGTGCCAGCAGCTCGCGGGACAGGGAAAGGTTCTTC. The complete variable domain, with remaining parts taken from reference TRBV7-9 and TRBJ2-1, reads DTGVSQNPRHKITKRGQNVTFRCDPISEHNRLYWYRQTLGQGPEFLTYFQNEAQLEKSRLLSDRFSAERPKGSFSTLEIQRTEQGDSAMYLCASSSRDRERFFGPGTRLTVL.

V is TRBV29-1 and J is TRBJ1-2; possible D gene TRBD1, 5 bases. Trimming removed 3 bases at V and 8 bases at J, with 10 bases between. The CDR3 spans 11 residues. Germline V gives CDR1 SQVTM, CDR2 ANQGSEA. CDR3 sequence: CSVDREGGYTF. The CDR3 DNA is TGCAGCGTTGACAGGGAAGGCGGCTACACCTTC. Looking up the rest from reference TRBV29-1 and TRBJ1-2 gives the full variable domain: SAVISQKPSRDICQRGTSLTIQCQVDSQVTMMFWYRQQPGQSLTLIATANQGSEATYESGFVIDKFPISRPNLTFSTLTVSNMSPEDSSIYLCSVDREGGYTFGSGTRLTVV.

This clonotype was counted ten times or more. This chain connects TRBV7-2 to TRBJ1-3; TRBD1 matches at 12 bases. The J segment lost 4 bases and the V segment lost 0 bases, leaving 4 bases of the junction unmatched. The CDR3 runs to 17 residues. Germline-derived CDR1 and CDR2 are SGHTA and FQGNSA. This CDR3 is CASSLAQGQGAGNTIYF. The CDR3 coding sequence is TGTGCCAGCAGCTTAGCGCAGGGACAGGGGGCAGGAAACACCATATATTTT.

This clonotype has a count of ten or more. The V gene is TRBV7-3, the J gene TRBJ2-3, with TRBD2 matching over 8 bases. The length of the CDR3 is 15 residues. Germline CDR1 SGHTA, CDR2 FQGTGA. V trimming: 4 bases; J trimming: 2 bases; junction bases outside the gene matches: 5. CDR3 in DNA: TGTGCCAGCAGCTGGAGCGGGGGACCCACAGATACGCAGTATTTT. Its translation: CASSWSGGPTDTQYF.

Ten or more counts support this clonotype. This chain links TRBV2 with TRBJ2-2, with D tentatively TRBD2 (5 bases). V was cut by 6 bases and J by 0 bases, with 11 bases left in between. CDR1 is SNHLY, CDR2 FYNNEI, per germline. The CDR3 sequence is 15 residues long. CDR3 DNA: TGTGCCAGCAGAGGAATACTAGCGAACACCGGGGAGCTGTTTTTT. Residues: CASRGILANTGELFF.

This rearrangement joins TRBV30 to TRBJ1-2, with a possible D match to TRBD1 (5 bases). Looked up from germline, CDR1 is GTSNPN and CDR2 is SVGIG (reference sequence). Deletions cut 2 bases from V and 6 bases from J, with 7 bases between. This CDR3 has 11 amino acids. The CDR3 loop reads CAWSKGHGYTF. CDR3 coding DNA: TGTGCCTGGAGTAAGGGGCATGGCTACACCTTC.

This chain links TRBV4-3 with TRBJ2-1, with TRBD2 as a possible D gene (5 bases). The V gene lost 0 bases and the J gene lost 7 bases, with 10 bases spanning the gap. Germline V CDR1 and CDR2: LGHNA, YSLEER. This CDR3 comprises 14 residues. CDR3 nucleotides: TGCGCCAGCAGCCAAGAGATACGGGGTAATGAGCAGTTCTTC. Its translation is CASSQEIRGNEQFF.

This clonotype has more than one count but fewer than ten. For the CDR3, the DNA is TGCAGTGCTAGAGAGGACAGGGGGCTTTACAATGAGCAGTTCTTC. This translates into CSAREDRGLYNEQFF. The chain uses TRBV20-1 and TRBJ2-1; TRBD1 matches 11 bases. Germline assignment: CDR1 DFQATT and CDR2 SNEGSKA (reference sequence). This CDR3 contains 15 residues. V shed 0 bases, J shed 4 bases, and the junction held 2 bases outside the gene matches.

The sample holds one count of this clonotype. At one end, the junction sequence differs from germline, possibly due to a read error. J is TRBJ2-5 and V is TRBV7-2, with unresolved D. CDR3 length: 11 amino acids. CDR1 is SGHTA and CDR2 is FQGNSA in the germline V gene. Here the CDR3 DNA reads TGTGCCAGCAGCCGGCGAGAGGCCCAGTACTTC. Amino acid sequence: CASSRREAQYF.

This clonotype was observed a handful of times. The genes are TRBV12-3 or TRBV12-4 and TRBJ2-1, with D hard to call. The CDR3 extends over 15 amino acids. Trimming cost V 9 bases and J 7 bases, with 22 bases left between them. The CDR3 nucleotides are TGTGCCAGTTTCTGGGCCCCCATGTGGGCGAATGAGCAGTTCTTC. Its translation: CASFWAPMWANEQFF.

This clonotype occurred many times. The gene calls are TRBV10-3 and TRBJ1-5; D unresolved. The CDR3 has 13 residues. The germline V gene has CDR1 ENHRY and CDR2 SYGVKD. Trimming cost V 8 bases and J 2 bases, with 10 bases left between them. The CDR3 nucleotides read TGTGCCATCGGGGAAGGTCGCAATCAGCCCCAGCATTTT. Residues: CAIGEGRNQPQHF.

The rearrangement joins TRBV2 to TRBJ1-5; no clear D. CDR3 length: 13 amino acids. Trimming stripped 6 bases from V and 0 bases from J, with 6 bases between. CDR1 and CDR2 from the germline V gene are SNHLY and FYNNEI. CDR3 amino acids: CASRTFSNQPQHF. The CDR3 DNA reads TGTGCCAGCAGAACATTTAGCAATCAGCCCCAGCATTTT.